The T cell receptor (beta chain) under discussion was sequenced for a study of cytomegalovirus exposure and HLA in healthy donors. This PCR relied on a set of 60 Vbeta primers and 13 Jbeta primers. The table came from immunoSEQ multiplex PCR; TCRdb's copy has only in-frame clones and leaves some out. The data show around 250,000 clones, 80% to 85% seen once. There are 13 residues in the CDR3. J lost 7 bases, V lost 4 bases, and 4 bases had no gene match. Germline CDR1 and CDR2: SEHNR and FQNEAQ (reference sequence). Details on this clone: What it binds is not known.

Regarding the study as a whole: In a later analysis, several top co-occurrence clusters appeared linked to parvovirus B19, influenza, CMV and Epstein-Barr virus. Likely technical artifact: a cluster of highly shared sequence variants. In an earlier analysis, in about 530 donors, most V segments appeared productive either ~90% or ~30% of the time.

This TCR was sampled from a woman aged 55 to 70 in good health and CMV-seropositive. This rearrangement joins TRBV7-9 to TRBJ2-3; TRBD1 matches at 8 bases. Sequencing was done on a sample of PBMCs. The CDR3 reads CASSSGGEYTQYF. CDR3 coding DNA: TGTGCCAGCAGCTCAGGGGGCGAATATACGCAGTATTTT.